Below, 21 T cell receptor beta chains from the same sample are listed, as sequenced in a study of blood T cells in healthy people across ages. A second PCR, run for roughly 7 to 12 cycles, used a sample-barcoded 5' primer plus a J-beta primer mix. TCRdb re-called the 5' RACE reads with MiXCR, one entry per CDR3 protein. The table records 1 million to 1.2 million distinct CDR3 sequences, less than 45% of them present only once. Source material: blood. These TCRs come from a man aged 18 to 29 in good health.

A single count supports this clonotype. The CDR3 DNA reads as TGTGCCACCAGCGCTCCGGGACAGGGTTATGAGCAGTTCTTC. Translating it yields CATSAPGQGYEQFF. This chain connects TRBV15 to TRBJ2-1; 9 nucleotides align to TRBD1. The CDR3 is made up of 14 amino acids. Germline values: CDR1 LNHNV, CDR2 YYDKDF (reference sequence). Trimming removed 5 bases from V and 8 bases from J; junction bases left unmatched: 7.

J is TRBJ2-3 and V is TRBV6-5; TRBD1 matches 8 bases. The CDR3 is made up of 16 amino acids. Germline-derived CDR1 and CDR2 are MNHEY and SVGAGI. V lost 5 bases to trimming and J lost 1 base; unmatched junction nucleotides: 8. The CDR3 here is CASSIGQGQGTDTQYF. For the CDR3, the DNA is TGTGCCAGCAGTATAGGACAGGGCCAGGGCACAGATACGCAGTATTTT.

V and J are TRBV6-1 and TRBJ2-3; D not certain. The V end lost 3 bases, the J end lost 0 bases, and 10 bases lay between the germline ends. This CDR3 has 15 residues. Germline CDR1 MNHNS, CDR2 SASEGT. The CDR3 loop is CASSEAPTSTDTQYF. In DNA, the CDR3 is TGTGCCAGCAGTGAGGCACCAACTAGCACAGATACGCAGTATTTT.

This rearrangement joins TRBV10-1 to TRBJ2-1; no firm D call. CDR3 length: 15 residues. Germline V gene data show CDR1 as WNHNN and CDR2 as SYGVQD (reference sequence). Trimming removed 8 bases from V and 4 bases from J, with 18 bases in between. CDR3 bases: TGCGCCAGCGTTTGGGGAATTGGGCTTTACAATGAGCAGTTCTTC. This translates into CASVWGIGLYNEQFF.

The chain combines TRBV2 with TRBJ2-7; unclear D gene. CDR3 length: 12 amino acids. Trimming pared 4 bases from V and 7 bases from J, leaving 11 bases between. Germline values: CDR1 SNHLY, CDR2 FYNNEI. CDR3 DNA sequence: TGTGCCAGCAGTGGTCCCCGCAATGAGCAGTACTTC. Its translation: CASSGPRNEQYF. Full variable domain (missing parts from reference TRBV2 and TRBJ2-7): EPEVTQTPSHQVTQMGQEVILRCVPISNHLYFYWYRQILGQKVEFLVSFYNNEISEKSEIFDDQFSVERPDGSNFTLKIRSTKLEDSAMYFCASSGPRNEQYFGPGTRLTVT.

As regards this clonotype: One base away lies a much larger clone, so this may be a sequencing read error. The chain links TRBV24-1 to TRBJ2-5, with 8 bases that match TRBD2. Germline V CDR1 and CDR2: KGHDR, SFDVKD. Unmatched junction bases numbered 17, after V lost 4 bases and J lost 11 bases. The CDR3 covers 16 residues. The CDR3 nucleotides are TGTGCCACCAGTGACACCGCGGGGGGACCTGGCAATGAGCAGTACTTC. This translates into CATSDTAGGPGNEQYF.

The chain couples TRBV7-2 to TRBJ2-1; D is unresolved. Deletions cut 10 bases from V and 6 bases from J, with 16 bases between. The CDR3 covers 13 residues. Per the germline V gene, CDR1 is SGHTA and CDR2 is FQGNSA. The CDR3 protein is CATHKGLINEQFF. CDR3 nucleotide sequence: TGTGCCACCCACAAAGGGCTTATCAATGAGCAGTTCTTC.

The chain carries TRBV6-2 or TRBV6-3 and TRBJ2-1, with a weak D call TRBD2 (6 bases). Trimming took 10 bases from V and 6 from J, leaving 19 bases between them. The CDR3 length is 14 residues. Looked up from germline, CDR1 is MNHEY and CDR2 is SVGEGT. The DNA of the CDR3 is TGTGCCACCGAACTAGCCGTGTCGGGCAATGAGCAGTTCTTC. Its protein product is CATELAVSGNEQFF.

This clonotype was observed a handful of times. CDR3 sequence reads: CASSYSGTVAEAFF. As DNA, the CDR3 is TGTGCCAGCAGTTACTCGGGGACAGTCGCTGAAGCTTTCTTT. The genes are TRBV6-5 and TRBJ1-1, with 7 nucleotides matching TRBD1. The J segment lost 6 bases and the V segment lost 0 bases, leaving 4 bases of the junction unmatched. Per the germline V gene, CDR1 is MNHEY and CDR2 is SVGAGI. This CDR3 is built from 14 residues.

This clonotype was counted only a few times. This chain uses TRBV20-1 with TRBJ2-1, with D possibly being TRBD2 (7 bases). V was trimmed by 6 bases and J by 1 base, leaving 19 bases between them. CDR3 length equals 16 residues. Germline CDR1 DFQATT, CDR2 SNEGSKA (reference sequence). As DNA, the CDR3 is TGCAGTGCGACACGGCGGGGGCGTAAGTCCTACAATGAGCAGTTCTTC. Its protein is CSATRRGRKSYNEQFF.

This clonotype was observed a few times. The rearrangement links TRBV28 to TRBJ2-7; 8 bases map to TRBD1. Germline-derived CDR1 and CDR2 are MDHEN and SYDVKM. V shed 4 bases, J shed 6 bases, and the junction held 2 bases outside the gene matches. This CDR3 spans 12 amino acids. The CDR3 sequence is CASSSTGVEQYF. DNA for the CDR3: TGTGCCAGCAGTTCGACAGGGGTCGAGCAGTACTTC.

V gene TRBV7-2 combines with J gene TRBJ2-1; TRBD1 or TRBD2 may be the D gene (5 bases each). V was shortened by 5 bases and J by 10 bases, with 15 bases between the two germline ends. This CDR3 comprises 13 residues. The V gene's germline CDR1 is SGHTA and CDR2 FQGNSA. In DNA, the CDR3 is TGTGCCAGCAGCCTCGACAGAGGGAAGGAGCAGTTCTTC. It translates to CASSLDRGKEQFF. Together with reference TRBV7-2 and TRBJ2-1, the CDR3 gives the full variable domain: GAGVSQSPSNKVTEKGKDVELRCDPISGHTALYWYRQSLGQGLEFLIYFQGNSAPDKSGLPSDRFSAERTGGSVSTLTIQRTQQEDSAVYLCASSLDRGKEQFFGPGTRLTVL.

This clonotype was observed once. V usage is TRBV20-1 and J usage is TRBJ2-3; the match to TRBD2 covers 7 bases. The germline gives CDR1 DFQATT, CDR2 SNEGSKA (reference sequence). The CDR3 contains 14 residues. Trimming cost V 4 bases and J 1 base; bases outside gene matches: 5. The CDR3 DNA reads TGCAGTGCTACTTCTAGCGGACGCACAGATACGCAGTATTTT. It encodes CSATSSGRTDTQYF.

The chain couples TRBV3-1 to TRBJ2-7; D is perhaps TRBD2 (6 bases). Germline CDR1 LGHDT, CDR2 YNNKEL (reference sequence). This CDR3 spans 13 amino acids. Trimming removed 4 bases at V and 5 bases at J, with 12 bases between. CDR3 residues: CASSPGLGHEQYF. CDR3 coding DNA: TGTGCCAGCAGCCCGGGACTTGGCCACGAGCAGTACTTC.

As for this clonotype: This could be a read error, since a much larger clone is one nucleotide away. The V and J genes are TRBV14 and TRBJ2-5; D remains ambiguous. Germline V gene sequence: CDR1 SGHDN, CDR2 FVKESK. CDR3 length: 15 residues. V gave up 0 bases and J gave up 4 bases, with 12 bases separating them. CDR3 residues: CASSQDGASGETQYF. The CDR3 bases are TGTGCCAGCAGCCAAGATGGTGCCTCAGGAGAGACCCAGTACTTC.

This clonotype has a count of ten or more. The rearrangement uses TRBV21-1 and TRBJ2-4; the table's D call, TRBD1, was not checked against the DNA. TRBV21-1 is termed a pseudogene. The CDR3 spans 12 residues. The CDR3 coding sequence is TGTGCCAGCAGCCCTCCGGGGGACATTCAGTACTTC. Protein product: CASSPPGDIQYF.

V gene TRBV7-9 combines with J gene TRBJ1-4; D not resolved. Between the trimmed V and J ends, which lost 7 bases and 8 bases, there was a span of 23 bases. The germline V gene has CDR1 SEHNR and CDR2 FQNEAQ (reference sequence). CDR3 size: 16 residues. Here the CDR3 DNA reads TGTGCCAGCACCATTACGGGTCGTCTGTTGCGGGAAAAACTGTTTTTT. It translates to CASTITGRLLREKLFF.

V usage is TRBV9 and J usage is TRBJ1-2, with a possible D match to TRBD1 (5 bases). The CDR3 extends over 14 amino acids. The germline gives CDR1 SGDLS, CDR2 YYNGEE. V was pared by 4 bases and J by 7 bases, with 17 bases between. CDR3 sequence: CASSPRTGVAGYTF. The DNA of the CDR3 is TGTGCCAGCAGCCCTCGGACGGGGGTGGCTGGCTACACCTTC.

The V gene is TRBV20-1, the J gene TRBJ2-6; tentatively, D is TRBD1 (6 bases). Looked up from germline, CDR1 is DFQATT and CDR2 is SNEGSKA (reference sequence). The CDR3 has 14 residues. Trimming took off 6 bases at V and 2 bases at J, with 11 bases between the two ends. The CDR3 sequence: CSADTGTGANVLTF. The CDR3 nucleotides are TGCAGTGCGGATACAGGGACTGGGGCCAACGTCCTGACTTTC.

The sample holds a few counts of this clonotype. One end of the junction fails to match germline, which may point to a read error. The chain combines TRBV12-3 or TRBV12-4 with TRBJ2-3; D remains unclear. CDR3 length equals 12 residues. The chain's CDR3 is CASGLASDTQYF. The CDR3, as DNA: TGTGCCAGCGGTTTGGCGTCAGATACGCAGTATTTT.

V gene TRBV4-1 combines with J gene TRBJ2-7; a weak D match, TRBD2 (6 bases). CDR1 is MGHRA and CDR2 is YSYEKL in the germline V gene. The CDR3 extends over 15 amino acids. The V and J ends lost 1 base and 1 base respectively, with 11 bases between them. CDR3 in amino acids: CASSQVASVSYEQYF. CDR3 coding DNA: TGCGCCAGCAGCCAAGTGGCTAGCGTTTCCTACGAGCAGTACTTC.